The sequence of this TCR beta chain was determined in a study of technical replicates of blood from four donors. The V end was cut by 0 bases, the J end by 5 bases, with 17 bases between. The CDR3 sequence is 16 residues long. Germline V lookup: CDR1 SGHRS, CDR2 YFSETQ. The data were produced by immunoSEQ multiplex PCR, yet TCRdb's version contains in-frame clones alone and is incomplete. The table shows under 45,000 clones, with about 96% occurring only once. This TCR was sampled from a human donor in good health. The material sequenced was T cells isolated from PBMCs. This chain connects TRBV5-1 to TRBJ1-2; D is undetermined. CDR3 in DNA: TGCGCCAGCAGCTTGGGGGTGGAGGAGGCCCTATATGGCTACACCTTC. Translation: CASSLGVEEALYGYTF.